This T cell receptor (beta chain) is from a study of blood T cell repertoires in COVID-19. At the level of the study: Collection of acute and convalescent COVID-19 samples took place in the United States, Italy and Spain. PBMCs, B-cell-depleted T cells, or T cells provided the cDNA or gDNA that made up the material.

Original processing notes: Estimation of nucleated cell counts relied on the amplification of reference gene primers. The protocol was immunoSEQ multiplex PCR, while the TCRdb copy is restricted to in-frame clones and leaves out a portion. Clonal size and the V and J genes are those of that table, whereas D and trimming came from the DNA. The sample shows roughly 280,000 clones, 80% to 90% of them seen only once. This clone was seen a single time. The germline gives CDR1 LNHDA, CDR2 SQIVND (reference sequence). Unmatched junction bases numbered 10, after V lost 5 bases and J lost 2 bases. The CDR3 runs 18 residues.

The sample comprised peripheral blood. The chain couples TRBV19 to TRBJ2-1; 12 positions agree with TRBD2. This clonotype was obtained from a woman aged 70 to 79 with acute or convalescent COVID-19. The CDR3 sequence is CASSATRTSGVTYNEQFF. As DNA, the CDR3 is TGTGCCAGTAGTGCAACAAGGACTAGCGGGGTCACCTACAATGAGCAGTTCTTC.